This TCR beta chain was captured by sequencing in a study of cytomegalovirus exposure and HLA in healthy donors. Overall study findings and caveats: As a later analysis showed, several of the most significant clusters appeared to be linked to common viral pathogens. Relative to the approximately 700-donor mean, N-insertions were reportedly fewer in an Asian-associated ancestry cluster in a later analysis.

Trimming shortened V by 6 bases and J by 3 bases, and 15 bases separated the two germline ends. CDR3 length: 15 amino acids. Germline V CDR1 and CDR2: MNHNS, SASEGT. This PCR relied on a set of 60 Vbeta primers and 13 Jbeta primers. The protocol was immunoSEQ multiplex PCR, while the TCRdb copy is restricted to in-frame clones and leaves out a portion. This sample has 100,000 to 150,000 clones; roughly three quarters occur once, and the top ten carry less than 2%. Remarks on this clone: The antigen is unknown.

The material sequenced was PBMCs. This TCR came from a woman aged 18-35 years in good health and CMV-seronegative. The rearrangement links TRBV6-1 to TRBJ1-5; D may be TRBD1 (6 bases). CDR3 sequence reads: CASRYTGSINQPQHF. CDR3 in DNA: TGTGCCAGCAGGTATACAGGGTCTATCAATCAGCCCCAGCATTTT.